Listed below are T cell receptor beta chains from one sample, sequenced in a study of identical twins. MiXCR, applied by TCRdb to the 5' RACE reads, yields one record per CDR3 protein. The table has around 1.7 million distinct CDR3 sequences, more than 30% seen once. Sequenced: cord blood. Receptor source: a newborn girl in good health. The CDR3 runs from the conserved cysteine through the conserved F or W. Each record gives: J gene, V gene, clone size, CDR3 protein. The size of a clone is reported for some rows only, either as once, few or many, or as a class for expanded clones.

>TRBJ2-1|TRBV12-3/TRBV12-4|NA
CASSPRTLAGVGNEQFF
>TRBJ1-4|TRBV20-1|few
CSSRDRDEKLFF
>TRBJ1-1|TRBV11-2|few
CASSLDRGPEAFF
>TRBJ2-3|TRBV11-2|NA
CAGSLMIGDTQYF
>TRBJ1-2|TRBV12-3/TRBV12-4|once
CACSFQGAHIYGYTF
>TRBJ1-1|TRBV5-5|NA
CASSHPRTGKGAFF
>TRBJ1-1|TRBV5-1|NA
CASSMPGTGSQKAFF
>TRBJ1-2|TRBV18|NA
CASSPPTTSNYGHTF
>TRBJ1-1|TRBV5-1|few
CASSLDRGWTEAFF
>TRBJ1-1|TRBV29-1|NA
CSVDKTGNTEAFF
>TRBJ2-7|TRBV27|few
CASSTWTGSNEQYF
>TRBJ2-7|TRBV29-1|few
CSVERRLAASYEQYF
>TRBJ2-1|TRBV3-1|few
CASSQARTSGSYNEQFF
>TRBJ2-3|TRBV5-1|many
CASSFFRQGTDTQYF
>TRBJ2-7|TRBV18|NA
CASSSAGIYEQYF
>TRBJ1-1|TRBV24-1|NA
CATRYGASTEAFF
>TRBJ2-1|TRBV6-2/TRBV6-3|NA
CASSRPDRATYEQFF
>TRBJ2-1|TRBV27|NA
CASSLLASGGANEQFF
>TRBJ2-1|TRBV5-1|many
CASSARGLADYNEQFF
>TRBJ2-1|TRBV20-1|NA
CSARAPASAYNERFF
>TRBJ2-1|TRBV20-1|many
CSARSGGTYNEQFF
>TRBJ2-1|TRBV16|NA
CASSQYGGRSYNEQFF
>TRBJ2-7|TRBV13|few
CASSLSGYTYEQYF
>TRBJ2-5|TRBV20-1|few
CSASLVRGQETQYF
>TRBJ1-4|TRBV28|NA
CASRKGPGNEKLFF
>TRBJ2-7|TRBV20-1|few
CSAPGTSGRHEQYF
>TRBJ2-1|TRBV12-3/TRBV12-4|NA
CASSFRERIREQFF
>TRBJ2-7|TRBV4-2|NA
CASSLFGTSSFNEQYF
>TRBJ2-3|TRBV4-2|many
CASSQLTSGITDTQYF
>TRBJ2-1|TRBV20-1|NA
CSAPNRPGTGYNEQFF
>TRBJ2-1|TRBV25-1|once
CASSGAVTQFF
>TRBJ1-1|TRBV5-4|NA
CASSSRGVLAAFF
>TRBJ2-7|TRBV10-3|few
CAISSPGRDSYEQYF
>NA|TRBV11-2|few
CASSLGEERDIQYF